These T cell receptor beta chains were read from a single sample in a study of PD-L1 blockade in urothelial cancer. Profiled with immunoSEQ multiplex PCR; TCRdb holds only in-frame clones, not every one. The table records tens of thousands of clones, roughly 82% of them present only once. Sequencing was performed on PBMCs, taken around atezolizumab (anti-PD-L1) treatment. These receptors were taken from a man in his 70s with urothelial cancer. Both conserved end residues are part of each CDR3.

TRBV5-7 CASTREGQGATNEKLFF
TRBV7-9 CASSLKLAGTTDTQYF
TRBV27 CASSLYVTGTGGFYNEQFF
TRBV30 CAWNRGLAGVNEQFF
TRBV7-3 CASSDRTGSYGYTF
TRBV19 CASSITVKYEQYF
TRBV15 CATSRDRTNTGELFF
TRBV2 CASSGGDRATYEQYF
TRBV7-6 CASSLGGMVNEQFF
TRBV6-4 CASSGGLVGGEQYF
TRBV27 CASSFVQGRHEQYF
TRBV11-2 CASSPGRGNTEAFF
TRBV5-1 CASSRGGQETQYF
TRBV27 CASRKGGISDYEQYF
TRBV5-6 CASSLGAQGNSPLHF
TRBV5-1 CASSLGTSRQSSEQYF
TRBV5-1 CASSLVGVEAFF
TRBV5-1 CASSLGSQWAGYTF
TRBV4-1 CASSQGAGSSYNEQFF
TRBV11-2 CASSLLRTDTYSTDTQYF
TRBV13 CASSFSGGPEAFF
TRBV2 CASSDRGQETQYF
TRBV5-1 CASSSTRNTEAFF
TRBV6-6 CASSGSAGAYEQYF
TRBV21-1 CASNRTIVDEQYF
TRBV9 CASALEDSNQPQHF
TRBV18 CASSPSGSYNEQFF
TRBV19 CASARGQGAPSGNTIYF
TRBV19 CASSMSGGNQPQHF
TRBV7-2 CASSPYADPTDTQYF
TRBV7-8 CASSPVGAGQGNYGYTF
TRBV4-2 CASSQGLAGESSYEQYF
TRBV10-2 CASSLGLAGGGETQYF
TRBV5-1 CASKRDTSYEQYF
TRBV28 CASSQEVVTQYF
TRBV5-1 CASSPDRLGEKLFF
TRBV13 CASSSMTGQGAPGGYTF
TRBV5-3 CARSRGGVGIF
TRBV5-1 CASSTGQARTQYF
TRBV9 CASSPAVGNTEAFF
TRBV29-1 CSVGQGYTDTQYF
TRBV2 CASKNTREGTQYF
TRBV7-2 CASSLVGASGEETQYF
TRBV29-1 CSVDWTGSTEAFF